This TCR beta chain was sequenced during a study of blood T cell repertoires in COVID-19. Study as a whole: Collection of acute and convalescent COVID-19 samples took place in the United States, Italy and Spain.

Libraries were prepared by immunoSEQ multiplex PCR; TCRdb keeps only in-frame clonotypes and omits some of them. The table lists more than 45,000 clones, over 75% of them singletons. Trimming stripped 1 base from V and 2 bases from J, with 14 bases between. The CDR3 is 15 amino acids. Looked up from germline, CDR1 is SQVTM and CDR2 is ANQGSEA. The source is a man between 65 and 80 years old with acute or convalescent COVID-19. The sequencing sample was made of peripheral blood. The chain carries TRBV29-1 and TRBJ1-2; D might be TRBD1 (6 bases). The CDR3 reads CSVEVQGQGNYGYTF. In DNA, the CDR3 is TGCAGCGTTGAAGTACAGGGTCAAGGGAACTATGGCTACACCTTC.